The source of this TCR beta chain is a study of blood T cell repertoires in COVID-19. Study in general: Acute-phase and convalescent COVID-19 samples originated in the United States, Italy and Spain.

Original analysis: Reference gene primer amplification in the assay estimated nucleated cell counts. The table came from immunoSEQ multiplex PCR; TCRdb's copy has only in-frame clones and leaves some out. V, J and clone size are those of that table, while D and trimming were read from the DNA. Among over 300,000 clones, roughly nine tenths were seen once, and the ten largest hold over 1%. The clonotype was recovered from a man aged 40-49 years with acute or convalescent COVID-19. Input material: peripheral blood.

CDR3 DNA sequence: TGCGCCAGCAGCCCTCTCACAGGGACCTATGGCTACACCTTC. Protein sequence: CASSPLTGTYGYTF. The chain has TRBV5-1 and TRBJ1-2, with TRBD1 as a possible D gene (6 bases). Germline assignment: CDR1 SGHRS and CDR2 YFSETQ. Between the trimmed V and J ends, which lost 4 bases and 4 bases, there was a span of 14 bases. The CDR3 spans 14 residues.